This T cell receptor (beta chain) came from a study of blood T cells in healthy people across ages. Study-level information: Every two T cells gave about one barcoded beta molecule via template switching.

Sample-barcoded 5' priming and a J-beta primer mix drove a second PCR of about 6 to 11 cycles. All cDNA molecules were each tagged by a template-switch adaptor with 12 random nucleotides. TCRdb itself ran the 5' RACE reads through MiXCR, one entry per CDR3 protein. The sample yields hundreds of thousands of distinct CDR3 sequences, around 46% seen once. CDR1 is PRHDT, CDR2 FYEKMQ, per germline (reference sequence). With 5 bases removed from V and 7 bases from J, the gap between germline ends came to 15 bases. The CDR3 totals 13 residues. This clonotype was recorded a few times. A minimum of 6.5 million PBMCs was isolated per sample.

The sequenced sample was blood. The chain uses TRBV13 and TRBJ2-7; possible D gene TRBD2, 6 bases. The receptor comes from a young man in good health. In nucleotides, the CDR3 is TGTGCCAGCAGCCCCGAAACGGGGGAGGAGCAGTACTTC. Translated: CASSPETGEEQYF.